These 2 T cell receptor beta chains share one sample of origin, sequenced in a study of blood T cell repertoires in COVID-19 (dated by TCRdb to 2018 to 2020). The protocol used for the library was the immunoSEQ multiplex PCR assay. TCRdb stores this immuneACCESS table with in-frame sequences only. Part of the clones is absent; in the studies checked, under half of the shortfall reflects unresolved V genes, and no reason is known for the rest. The sample records approximately 170,000 clones, more than 70% of which are singletons. Around 3.6% of the sample is in the top ten clones. Source material: PBMCs or T cells enriched from blood (not recorded which). These TCRs come from a woman between 50 and 59 years old in a cohort exposed to, infected with or recovered from COVID-19 (not recorded which).

The gene calls are TRBV27 and TRBJ1-3, with unresolved D. The CDR3 totals 14 residues. V shed 1 base and J shed 7 bases, with 11 bases lying between them. Germline CDR1 MNHEY, CDR2 SMNVEV (reference sequence). CDR3 DNA: TGTGCCAGCAGTTTATACACGGGATCGAACACCATATATTTT. As protein: CASSLYTGSNTIYF.

The rearrangement links TRBV15 to TRBJ1-5; 7 positions match TRBD1. This CDR3 is built from 14 residues. The V segment lost 6 bases and the J segment 2 bases; nucleotides outside the gene matches: 4. In germline, CDR1 is LNHNV, CDR2 YYDKDF (reference sequence). The CDR3 DNA follows: TGTGCCACCAGTGACAGGGTGGGCAATCAGCCCCAGCATTTT. Protein sequence: CATSDRVGNQPQHF.